This T cell receptor (beta chain) is drawn from a study of cytomegalovirus exposure and HLA in healthy donors. Overall study findings and caveats: At a 0.05 false discovery rate, a later analysis found some 18,000 TCR beta sequences to be associated with HLA alleles. TCR beta V- and J-gene trimming, according to a later analysis, was linked to a missense DCLRE1C variant. The authors later found HLA-associated TCR beta chains more clonally expanded than equally common others.

The PCR had 60 Vbeta and 13 Jbeta primers. Some clones are missing from TCRdb's copy, which holds only in-frame ones; the method was immunoSEQ multiplex PCR. The data show roughly 150,000 clones, more than 7.5% seen once. This clone has just one count. What it binds is not known. Other DNA sequences in this sample translate to the same CDR3. The length of the CDR3 is 17 residues. Germline lookup yields CDR1 KGHSH and CDR2 LQKENI. The junction had 9 bases not matched to a gene; V was cut back by 2 bases and J by 3 bases. This chain uses TRBV18 with TRBJ2-1; 8 bases line up with TRBD2. Sequencing used PBMCs. The receptor was isolated from a man between 45 and 60 years old in good health and CMV-seronegative. The CDR3, as DNA: TGTGCCAGCTCACCAGTGCGACAGCGGGGGAACTACAATGAGCAGTTCTTC. As protein: CASSPVRQRGNYNEQFF.